This T cell receptor (beta chain) was recorded in a study of neoadjuvant nivolumab and ipilimumab in lung cancer. Points on this clone: Its antigen is unidentified.

Sequencing was performed with immunoSEQ multiplex PCR; in TCRdb, only in-frame clones are kept and a portion is missing. The table lists some 30,000 clones, over 75% of them singletons. The study's findings and limits: From pretherapy to surgery, tumor richness and clonality rose with dual therapy.

There are 13 residues in the CDR3. The germline CDR1 and CDR2 sequences are SGDLS and YYNGEE. V was pared by 0 bases and J by 7 bases, with 4 bases of the junction left unmatched. This chain links TRBV9 with TRBJ2-7; TRBD1 aligns across 7 bases. The sequencing used peripheral blood, collected after neoadjuvant nivolumab, alone or with ipilimumab, at or shortly before surgery. The clonotype comes from an adult with non-small cell lung cancer. The CDR3 region is CASSVVTGDEQYF. CDR3 DNA: TGTGCCAGCAGCGTAGTTACAGGGGATGAGCAGTACTTC.